Listed below are T cell receptor beta chains from one sample, sequenced in a study of blood T cell repertoires in COVID-19. Assay: immunoSEQ multiplex PCR; the TCRdb copy retains only in-frame clones and omits some. Among over 350,000 clones listed, roughly nine tenths were seen once. The sequencing input was PBMCs or T cells enriched from blood (not recorded which). These receptors all come from a woman aged 35 to 49 who had been exposed to COVID-19. Both conserved end residues are part of each CDR3. Where a row states a size, it is once, few, many or the class of an expanded clone; other rows omit it.

j_call v_call clone_size cdr3_aa
TRBJ2-7 TRBV4-1 . CASSQEESGHFYEQYF
TRBJ1-1 TRBV27 . CASSLRLNTEAFF
TRBJ2-1 TRBV10-1 . CASSDPLGQSQGLNEQFF
TRBJ1-1 TRBV7-9 . CASSVGSMNTEAFF
TRBJ1-1 TRBV7-9 . CASSFTGGGTEAFF
TRBJ1-3 TRBV10-2 . CASSSPSSIYF
TRBJ2-3 TRBV7-9 . CASSLLTGDTDTQYF
TRBJ1-5 TRBV18 . CASSPSQGQNNQPQHF
TRBJ2-2 TRBV3-1/TRBV3-2 . CASSDRRVSGRGTGELFF
TRBJ2-5 TRBV10-3 . CAIRQGAKETQYF
TRBJ2-7 TRBV5-1 few CASSPEGADRIHEQYF
TRBJ1-5 TRBV18 . CASSPLQGSNQPQHF
TRBJ1-2 TRBV7-8 . CASSQYRDGYGYTF
TRBJ2-2 TRBV5-1 . CASSLSSLAGVTGELFF
TRBJ1-6 TRBV15 . CATSSNRNSPLHF
TRBJ2-5 TRBV3-1/TRBV3-2 . CASTTGTQETQYF
TRBJ1-2 TRBV19 . CASNFGSNYGYTF
TRBJ2-5 TRBV7-9 . CASSPRILGGRTNQETQYF
TRBJ2-3 TRBV7-2 . CASSLDGRLTDTQYF
TRBJ1-5 TRBV19 few CASSSIMGQGGQPQHF
TRBJ1-1 TRBV4-1 . CASSHRYRANTNTEAFF
TRBJ1-2 TRBV5-1 . CASSLALQDRGRVLDNYGYTF
TRBJ1-5 TRBV19 . CASSIVGQGMNQPQHF
TRBJ2-2 TRBV7-9 . CASSLASGSNTGELFF
TRBJ2-7 TRBV27 few CASIPLGLAGVGDFYEQYF
TRBJ2-3 TRBV14 . CASSPGWRGTDTQYF
TRBJ1-1 TRBV30 . CAWRGENTEAFF
TRBJ2-3 TRBV2 . CASSERFTDTQYF
TRBJ1-1 TRBV9 . CASSVDSRNTEAFF
TRBJ1-4 TRBV5-1 . CASSLWSAGEGEKLFF
TRBJ1-6 TRBV3-1/TRBV3-2 . CASSQNRGNSPLHF
TRBJ2-1 TRBV5-1 . CASSRSREPHEQFF
TRBJ2-7 TRBV5-4 . CASSFRGRGEQYF
TRBJ1-5 TRBV6-5 . CASSYSGDRLQPQHF
TRBJ2-5 TRBV3-1/TRBV3-2 . CASSLYGGGGSETQYF
TRBJ2-7 TRBV15 . CATSTIAVGSYEQYF
TRBJ1-2 TRBV18 . CASSRTGGFVGGYTF
TRBJ1-5 TRBV27 . CASSLGRGPQHF
TRBJ1-2 TRBV19 once CASSITPEGTGYGYTF
TRBJ1-2 TRBV15 . CATSRDLYRGYTF
TRBJ1-6 TRBV3-1/TRBV3-2 . CASSEGVQVNSPLHF
TRBJ1-5 TRBV29-1 . CSVRQGESNQPQHF
TRBJ2-7 TRBV6-5 . CATWGGSYEQYF
TRBJ1-5 TRBV11-2 . CASSLDAQDYQPQHF
TRBJ1-1 TRBV10-3 . CAISIQEMNTEAFF
TRBJ2-1 TRBV6-5 . CASRLAAYNEQFF
TRBJ2-7 TRBV7-2 . CASSPIRDTPHEQYF
TRBJ1-6 TRBV7-2 . CASNRGVSYNSPLHF
TRBJ2-2 TRBV6-1 once CASSELGGWSGELFF
TRBJ2-1 TRBV12-3/TRBV12-4 . CASSLDNEQFF
TRBJ2-7 TRBV7-2 once CASSQRTGESSYEQYF
TRBJ1-2 TRBV6-5 . CASSYTGTGGGYTF
TRBJ1-1 TRBV11-3 . CASRQGNTEAFF
TRBJ1-2 TRBV6-5 . CASSYTQGTGNGYTF
TRBJ1-1 TRBV12-5 . CASGTPNRGLNTEAFF